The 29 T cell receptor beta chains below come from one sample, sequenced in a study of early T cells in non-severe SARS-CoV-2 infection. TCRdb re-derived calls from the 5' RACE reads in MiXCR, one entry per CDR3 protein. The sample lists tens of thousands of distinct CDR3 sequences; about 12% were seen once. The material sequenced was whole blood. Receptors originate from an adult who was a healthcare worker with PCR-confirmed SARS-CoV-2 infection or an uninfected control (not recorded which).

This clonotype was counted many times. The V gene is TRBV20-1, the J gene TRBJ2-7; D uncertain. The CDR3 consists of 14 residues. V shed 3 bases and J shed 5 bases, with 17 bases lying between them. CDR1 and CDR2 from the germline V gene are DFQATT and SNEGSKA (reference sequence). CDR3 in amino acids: CSARRSPVLDEQYF. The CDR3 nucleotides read TGCAGTGCTAGGCGAAGTCCTGTACTCGACGAGCAGTACTTC.

The DNA of the CDR3 is TGCAGTGCTCGGACTAGCGTCGAGCAGTACTTC. Translating it yields CSARTSVEQYF. The rearrangement links TRBV20-1 to TRBJ2-7, with TRBD2 matching over 9 bases. V lost 5 bases and J lost 6; bases outside the gene matches: 2. Germline V gene data show CDR1 as DFQATT and CDR2 as SNEGSKA (reference sequence). This CDR3 contains 11 residues.

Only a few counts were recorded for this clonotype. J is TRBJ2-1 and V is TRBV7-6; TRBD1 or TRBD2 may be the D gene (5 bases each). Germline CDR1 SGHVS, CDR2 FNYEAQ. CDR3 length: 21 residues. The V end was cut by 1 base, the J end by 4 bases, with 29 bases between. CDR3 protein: CASSLDLRRDPAEMQYNEQFF. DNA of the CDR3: TGTGCCAGCAGCTTAGATCTCCGCCGGGACCCGGCAGAGATGCAATACAATGAGCAGTTCTTC.

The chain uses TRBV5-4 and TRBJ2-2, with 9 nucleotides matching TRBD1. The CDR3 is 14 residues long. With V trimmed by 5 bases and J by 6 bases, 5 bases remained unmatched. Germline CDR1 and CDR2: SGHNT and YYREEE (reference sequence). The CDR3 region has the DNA TGTGCCAGCAGACTACAGGGGGCGTCCGGGGAGCTGTTTTTT. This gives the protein CASRLQGASGELFF.

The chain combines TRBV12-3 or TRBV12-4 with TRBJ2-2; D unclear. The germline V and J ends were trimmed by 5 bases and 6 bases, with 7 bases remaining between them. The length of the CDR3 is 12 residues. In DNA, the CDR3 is TGTGCCAGCAGTCTCCTTCCCGGGGAGCTGTTTTTT. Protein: CASSLLPGELFF.

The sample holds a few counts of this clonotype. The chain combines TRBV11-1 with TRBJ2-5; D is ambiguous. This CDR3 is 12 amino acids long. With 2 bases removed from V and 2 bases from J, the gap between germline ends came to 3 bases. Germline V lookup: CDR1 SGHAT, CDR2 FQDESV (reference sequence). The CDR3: CASSLRQETQYF. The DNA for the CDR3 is TGTGCCAGCAGCTTAAGACAAGAGACCCAGTACTTC.

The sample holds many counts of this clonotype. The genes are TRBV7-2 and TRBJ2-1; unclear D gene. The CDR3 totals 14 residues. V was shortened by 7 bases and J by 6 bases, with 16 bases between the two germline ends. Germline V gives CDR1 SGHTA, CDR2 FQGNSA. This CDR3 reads CASTLGRGFNEQFF. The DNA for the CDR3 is TGTGCCAGCACCCTAGGGCGAGGCTTCAATGAGCAGTTCTTC.

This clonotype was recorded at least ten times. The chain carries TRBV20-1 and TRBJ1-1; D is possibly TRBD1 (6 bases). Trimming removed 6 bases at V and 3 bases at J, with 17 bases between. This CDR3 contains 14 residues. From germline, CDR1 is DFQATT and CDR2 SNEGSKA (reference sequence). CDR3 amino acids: CSASQQGRDTEAFF. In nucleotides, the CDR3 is TGCAGTGCCTCACAGCAGGGGAGGGACACTGAAGCTTTCTTT.

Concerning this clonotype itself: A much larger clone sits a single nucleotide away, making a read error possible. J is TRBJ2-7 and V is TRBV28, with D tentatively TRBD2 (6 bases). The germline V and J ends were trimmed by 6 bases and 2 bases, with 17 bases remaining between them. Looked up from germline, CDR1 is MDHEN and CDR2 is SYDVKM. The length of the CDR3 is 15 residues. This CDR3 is CASSPVRGDTYEQYF. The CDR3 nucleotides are TGTGCCAGCAGCCCTGTGCGGGGCGATACCTACGAGCAGTACTTC.

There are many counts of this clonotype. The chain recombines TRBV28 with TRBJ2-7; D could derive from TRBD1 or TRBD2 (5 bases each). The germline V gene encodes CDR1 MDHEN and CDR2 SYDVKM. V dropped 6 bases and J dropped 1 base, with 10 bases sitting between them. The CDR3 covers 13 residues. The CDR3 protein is CASRTGRSYEQYF. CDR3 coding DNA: TGTGCCAGCAGAACGGGACGGTCCTACGAGCAGTACTTC.

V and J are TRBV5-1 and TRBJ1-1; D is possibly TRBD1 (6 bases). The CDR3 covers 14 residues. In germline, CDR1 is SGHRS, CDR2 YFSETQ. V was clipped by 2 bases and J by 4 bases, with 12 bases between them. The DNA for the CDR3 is TGCGCCAGCAGCTTTTCAGGGGCCTCCACTGAAGCTTTCTTT. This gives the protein CASSFSGASTEAFF.

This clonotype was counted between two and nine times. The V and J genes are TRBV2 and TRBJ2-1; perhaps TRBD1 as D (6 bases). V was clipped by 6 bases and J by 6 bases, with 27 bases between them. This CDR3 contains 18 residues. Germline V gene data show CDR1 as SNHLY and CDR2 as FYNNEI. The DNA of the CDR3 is TGTGCCAGCAGAGAGCCCCGGGACACACACAAAACTTCCAATGAGCAGTTCTTC. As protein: CASREPRDTHKTSNEQFF.

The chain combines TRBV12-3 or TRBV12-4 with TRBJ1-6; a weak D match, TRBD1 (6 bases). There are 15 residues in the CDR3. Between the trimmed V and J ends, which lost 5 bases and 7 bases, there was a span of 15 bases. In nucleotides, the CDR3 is TGTGCCAGCAGTCTCTCAGGGCAGGGGAATTCACCCCTCCACTTT. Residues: CASSLSGQGNSPLHF.

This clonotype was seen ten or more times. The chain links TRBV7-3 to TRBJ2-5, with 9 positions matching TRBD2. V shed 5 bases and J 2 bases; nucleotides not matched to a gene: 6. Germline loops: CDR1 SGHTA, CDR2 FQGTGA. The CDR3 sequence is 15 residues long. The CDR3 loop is CASSQGLARQETQYF. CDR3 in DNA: TGTGCCAGCAGCCAGGGACTAGCTCGACAAGAGACCCAGTACTTC.

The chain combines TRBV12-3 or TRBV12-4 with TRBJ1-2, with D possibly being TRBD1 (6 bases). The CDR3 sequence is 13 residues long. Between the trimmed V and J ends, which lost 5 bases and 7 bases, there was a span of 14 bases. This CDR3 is CASSTQGFGGYTF. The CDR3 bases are TGTGCCAGCAGTACGCAGGGGTTCGGTGGCTACACCTTC.

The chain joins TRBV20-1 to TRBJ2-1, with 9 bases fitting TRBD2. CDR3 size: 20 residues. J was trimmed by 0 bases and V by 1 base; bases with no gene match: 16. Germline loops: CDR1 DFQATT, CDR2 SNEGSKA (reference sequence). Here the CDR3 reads CSARGGMGLASPGSYNEQFF. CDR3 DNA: TGCAGTGCTAGAGGGGGCATGGGACTAGCTTCCCCCGGCTCCTACAATGAGCAGTTCTTC.

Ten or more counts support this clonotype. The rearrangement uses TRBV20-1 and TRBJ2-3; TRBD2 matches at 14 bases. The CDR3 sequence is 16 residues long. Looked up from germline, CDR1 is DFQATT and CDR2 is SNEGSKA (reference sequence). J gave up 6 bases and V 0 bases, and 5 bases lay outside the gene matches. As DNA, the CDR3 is TGCAGTGCTAGAGATCCTCGGACTAGCGGGAGGGATACGCAGTATTTT. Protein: CSARDPRTSGRDTQYF.

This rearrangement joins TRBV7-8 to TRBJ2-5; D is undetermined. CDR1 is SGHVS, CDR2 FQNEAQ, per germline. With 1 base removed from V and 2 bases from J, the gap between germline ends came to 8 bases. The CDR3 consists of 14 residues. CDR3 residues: CASSLVLGQETQYF. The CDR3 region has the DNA TGTGCCAGCAGCTTAGTACTGGGGCAAGAGACCCAGTACTTC.

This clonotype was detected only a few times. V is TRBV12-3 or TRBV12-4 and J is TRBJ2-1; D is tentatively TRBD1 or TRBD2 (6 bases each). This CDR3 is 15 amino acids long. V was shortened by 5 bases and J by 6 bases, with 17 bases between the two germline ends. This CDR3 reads CASSKEGGIVNEQFF. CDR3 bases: TGTGCCAGCAGTAAAGAGGGGGGAATCGTCAATGAGCAGTTCTTC.

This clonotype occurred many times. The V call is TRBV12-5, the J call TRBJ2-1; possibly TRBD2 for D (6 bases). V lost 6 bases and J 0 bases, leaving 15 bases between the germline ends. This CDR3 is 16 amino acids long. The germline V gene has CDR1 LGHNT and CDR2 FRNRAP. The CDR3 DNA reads TGTGCTAGTGGCTTGACCCGGGGGAGCTCCTACAATGAGCAGTTCTTC. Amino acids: CASGLTRGSSYNEQFF.

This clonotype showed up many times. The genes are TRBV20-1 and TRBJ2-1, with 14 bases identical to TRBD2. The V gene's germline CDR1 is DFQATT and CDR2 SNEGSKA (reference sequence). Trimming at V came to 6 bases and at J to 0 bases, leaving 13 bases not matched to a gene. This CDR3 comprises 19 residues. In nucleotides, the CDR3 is TGCAGTGCCTCAGGGACTAGCGGGAGATTATCGGGCTCCTACAATGAGCAGTTCTTC. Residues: CSASGTSGRLSGSYNEQFF.

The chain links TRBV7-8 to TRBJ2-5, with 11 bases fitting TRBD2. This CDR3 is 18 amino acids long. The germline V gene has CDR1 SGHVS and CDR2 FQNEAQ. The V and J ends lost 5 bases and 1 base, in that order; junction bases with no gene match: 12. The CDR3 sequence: CASSLRTSGLGSQETQYF. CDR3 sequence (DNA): TGTGCCAGCAGCCTTAGGACTAGCGGGCTTGGCAGCCAAGAGACCCAGTACTTC.

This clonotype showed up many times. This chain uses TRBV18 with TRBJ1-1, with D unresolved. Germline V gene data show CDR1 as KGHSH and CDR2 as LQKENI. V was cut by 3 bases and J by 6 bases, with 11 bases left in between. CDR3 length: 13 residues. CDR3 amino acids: CASSPYGEAEAFF. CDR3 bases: TGTGCCAGCTCACCGTACGGGGAGGCTGAAGCTTTCTTT.

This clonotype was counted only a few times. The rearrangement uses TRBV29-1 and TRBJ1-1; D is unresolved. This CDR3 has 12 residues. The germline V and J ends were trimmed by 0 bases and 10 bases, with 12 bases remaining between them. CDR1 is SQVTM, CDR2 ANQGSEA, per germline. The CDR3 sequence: CSVEEAAARAFF. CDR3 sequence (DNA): TGCAGCGTTGAAGAGGCAGCTGCGAGAGCTTTCTTT.

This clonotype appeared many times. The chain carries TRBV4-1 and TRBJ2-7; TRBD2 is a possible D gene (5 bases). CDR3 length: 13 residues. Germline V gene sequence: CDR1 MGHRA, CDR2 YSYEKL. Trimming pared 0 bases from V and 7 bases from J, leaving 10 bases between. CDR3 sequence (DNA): TGCGCCAGCAGCCAAGATCCGGGAAGGGAGCAGTACTTC. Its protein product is CASSQDPGREQYF.

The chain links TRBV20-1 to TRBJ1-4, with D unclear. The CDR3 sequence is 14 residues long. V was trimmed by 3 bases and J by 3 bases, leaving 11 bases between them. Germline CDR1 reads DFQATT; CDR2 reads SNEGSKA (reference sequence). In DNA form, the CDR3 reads TGCAGTGCTAGGAGGAGGGCGCCTAATGAAAAACTGTTTTTT. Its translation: CSARRRAPNEKLFF.

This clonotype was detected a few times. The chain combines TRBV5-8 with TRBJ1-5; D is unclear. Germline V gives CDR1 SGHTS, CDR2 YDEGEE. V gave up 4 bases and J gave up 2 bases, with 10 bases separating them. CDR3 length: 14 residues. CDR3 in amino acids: CASSHYGRNQPQHF. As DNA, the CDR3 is TGTGCCAGCAGCCATTACGGACGCAATCAGCCCCAGCATTTT.

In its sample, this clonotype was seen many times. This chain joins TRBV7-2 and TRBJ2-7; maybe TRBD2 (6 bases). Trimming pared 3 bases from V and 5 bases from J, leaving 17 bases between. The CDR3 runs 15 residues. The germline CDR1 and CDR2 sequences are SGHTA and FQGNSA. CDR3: CASSLEGSRGHEQYF. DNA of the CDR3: TGTGCCAGCAGCTTGGAGGGGTCAAGGGGCCACGAGCAGTACTTC.

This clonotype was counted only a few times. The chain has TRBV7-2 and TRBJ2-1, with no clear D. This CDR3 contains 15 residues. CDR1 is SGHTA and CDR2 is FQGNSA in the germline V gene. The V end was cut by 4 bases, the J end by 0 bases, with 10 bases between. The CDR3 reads CASSSTPSSYNEQFF. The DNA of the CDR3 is TGTGCCAGCAGCTCGACACCCAGCTCCTACAATGAGCAGTTCTTC.